Following are 31 T cell receptor beta chains from one sample sequenced in a study of blood T cell repertoires in COVID-19. Generated by immunoSEQ multiplex PCR, the TCRdb table keeps only in-frame clones and is missing some. The table has about 300,000 clones, just under 90% seen once; the top ten hold approximately 6.5%. What was sequenced was peripheral blood. These TCRs come from a woman aged 50 to 60 with COVID-19, enrolled during active disease.

V gene TRBV13 combines with J gene TRBJ2-2; 11 bases fit TRBD1. Germline lookup yields CDR1 PRHDT and CDR2 FYEKMQ (reference sequence). Unmatched junction bases numbered 2, after V lost 5 bases and J lost 6 bases. The CDR3 is 14 amino acids. For the CDR3, the DNA is TGTGCCAGCAGCCTGGGACAGGGGGCCGGGGAGCTGTTTTTT. As protein: CASSLGQGAGELFF.

The chain couples TRBV24-1 to TRBJ2-7; 9 nucleotides agree with TRBD1. Trimming at V came to 6 bases and at J to 5 bases, leaving 10 bases not matched to a gene. CDR1 and CDR2 (germline): KGHDR, SFDVKD. The CDR3 runs to 15 residues. CDR3 in amino acids: CATSWGGTGGDEQYF. The CDR3 region has the DNA TGTGCCACCAGTTGGGGGGGTACAGGGGGCGACGAGCAGTACTTC.

The chain recombines TRBV5-1 with TRBJ2-1, with 15 bases aligning to TRBD2. Looked up from germline, CDR1 is SGHRS and CDR2 is YFSETQ. The ends lost 4 bases at V and 8 bases at J; junction bases unmatched: 7. This CDR3 region has 16 residues. The CDR3: CASSPGTSGRRDEQFF. CDR3 DNA sequence: TGCGCCAGCAGCCCCGGGACTAGCGGGAGGAGGGATGAGCAGTTCTTC.

This clone came up once. As DNA, the CDR3 is TGTGCCAGTAGTGCCCAATACTCACTAGCGGGAGAGGGCAACACCGGGGAGCTGTTTTTT. It specifies CASSAQYSLAGEGNTGELFF. The chain combines TRBV19 with TRBJ2-2; 11 positions match TRBD2. The CDR3 is 20 amino acids. V lost 5 bases, J lost 2 bases, and 16 bases stayed unmatched. The germline V gene has CDR1 LNHDA and CDR2 SQIVND (reference sequence).

The chain couples TRBV9 to TRBJ2-5; weak D call: TRBD1 (6 bases). This CDR3 comprises 15 residues. CDR1 and CDR2 (germline): SGDLS, YYNGEE. V gave up 0 bases and J gave up 5 bases, with 14 bases separating them. DNA of the CDR3: TGTGCCAGCAGCGTAGGAACGCAGGGGACCGAGACCCAGTACTTC. Translating it yields CASSVGTQGTETQYF.

The V gene is TRBV25-1, the J gene TRBJ1-1; perhaps TRBD1 as D (6 bases). Trimming stripped 4 bases from V and 1 base from J, with 22 bases between. Germline V gives CDR1 MGHDK, CDR2 SYGVNS. The CDR3 has 18 residues. The DNA for the CDR3 is TGTGCCAGCAGTGGAACAGGGAATCCCTGGCCCGGGAACACTGAAGCTTTCTTT. Translation gives CASSGTGNPWPGNTEAFF. The variable domain in full, with the rest retrieved from reference TRBV25-1 and TRBJ1-1, is EADIYQTPRYLVIGTGKKITLECSQTMGHDKMYWYQQDPGMELHLIHYSYGVNSTEKGDLSSESTVSRIRTEHFPLTLESARPSHTSQYLCASSGTGNPWPGNTEAFFGQGTRLTVV.

This chain joins TRBV7-2 and TRBJ2-3; the D gene is possibly TRBD1 (6 bases). Per the germline V gene, CDR1 is SGHTA and CDR2 is FQGNSA. The CDR3 is made up of 16 amino acids. Trimming pared 4 bases from V and 6 bases from J, leaving 20 bases between. Here the CDR3 reads CASSSPELDSPDTQYF. As DNA, the CDR3 is TGTGCCAGCAGCTCACCCGAACTGGACAGCCCCGATACGCAGTATTTT.

This chain joins TRBV6-5 and TRBJ1-3; no reliable D call. The germline V and J ends were trimmed by 0 bases and 4 bases, with 4 bases remaining between them. The length of the CDR3 is 13 residues. Germline assignment: CDR1 MNHEY and CDR2 SVGAGI. The CDR3 loop reads CASSYSEGNTIYF. For the CDR3, the DNA is TGTGCCAGCAGTTACTCGGAGGGAAACACCATATATTTT.

The CDR3 loop reads CASRTMTGEGPEAFF. The CDR3 DNA reads TGTGCCAGCAGAACCATGACAGGGGAGGGTCCTGAAGCTTTCTTT. J is TRBJ1-1 and V is TRBV6-6; 8 nucleotides line up with TRBD1. The V segment lost 6 bases and the J segment 6 bases; nucleotides outside the gene matches: 12. Looked up from germline, CDR1 is MNHNY and CDR2 is SVGAGI (reference sequence). The CDR3 has 15 amino acids.

This chain uses TRBV18 with TRBJ2-5; TRBD1 matches at 8 bases. CDR3 size: 16 residues. In germline, CDR1 is KGHSH, CDR2 LQKENI. V gave up 6 bases and J gave up 5 bases; unmatched junction bases: 14. DNA of the CDR3: TGTGCCAGCTCCGCCGGACAGGGAGGTTTCTCGGAGACCCAGTACTTC. Translation: CASSAGQGGFSETQYF.

This sequence joins TRBV10-1 and TRBJ2-1; a possible D gene is TRBD2 (6 bases). CDR1 is WNHNN, CDR2 SYGVQD, per germline (reference sequence). The CDR3 consists of 15 residues. Deletions cut 0 bases from V and 9 bases from J, with 15 bases between. In nucleotides, the CDR3 is TGCGCCAGCAGTGAGTCGGCGGGACGTTTGGGTGAGCAGTTCTTC. It encodes CASSESAGRLGEQFF.

The V and J genes are TRBV4-2 and TRBJ2-1, with 10 bases matching TRBD2. V lost 0 bases to trimming and J lost 7 bases; unmatched junction nucleotides: 3. This CDR3 contains 15 residues. Per germline, CDR1 LGHNA and CDR2 YNFKEQ. The CDR3 region is CASSQDLAGVNEQFF. In nucleotides, the CDR3 is TGTGCCAGCAGCCAAGATCTAGCGGGAGTGAATGAGCAGTTCTTC.

The chain recombines TRBV9 with TRBJ2-3; D remains ambiguous. V was pared by 1 base and J by 1 base, with 10 bases between. This CDR3 contains 15 residues. Germline CDR1 reads SGDLS; CDR2 reads YYNGEE. CDR3 residues: CASSVFIPGTDTQYF. The CDR3 DNA follows: TGTGCCAGCAGCGTATTTATTCCGGGCACAGATACGCAGTATTTT.

The chain employs TRBV7-8 and TRBJ1-1; D not certain. This CDR3 spans 15 amino acids. Germline CDR1 is SGHVS and CDR2 is FQNEAQ. V was cut by 5 bases and J by 0 bases, with 13 bases left in between. The CDR3 DNA is TGTGCCAGCAGCATCCGACAAAACATGAACACTGAAGCTTTCTTT. Its protein is CASSIRQNMNTEAFF.

The rearrangement joins TRBV7-9 to TRBJ2-6; D is perhaps TRBD1 (6 bases). The germline gives CDR1 SEHNR, CDR2 FQNEAQ (reference sequence). This CDR3 is 17 amino acids long. Trimming took off 5 bases at V and 0 bases at J, with 14 bases between the two ends. The CDR3 loop reads CASSTGTLSSGANVLTF. The CDR3 bases are TGTGCCAGCAGCACTGGGACACTGAGCTCTGGGGCCAACGTCCTGACTTTC.

The chain recombines TRBV10-3 with TRBJ1-1; tentatively, D is TRBD1 (6 bases). V was cut by 0 bases and J by 3 bases, with 17 bases left in between. The CDR3 extends over 17 amino acids. The V gene's germline CDR1 is ENHRY and CDR2 SYGVKD. CDR3 sequence: CAISESLGATGHTEAFF. CDR3 nucleotides: TGTGCCATCAGTGAGTCCTTAGGGGCCACAGGGCACACTGAAGCTTTCTTT.

The chain employs TRBV3-1 (or the pseudogene TRBV3-2) and TRBJ1-1; no definite D call. Between the trimmed V and J ends, which lost 1 base and 1 base, there was a span of 10 bases. CDR1 is LGHDT and CDR2 is YNNKEL in the germline V gene (reference sequence). CDR3 size: 15 residues. The CDR3 here is CASSQGAQRNTEAFF. The CDR3 nucleotides read TGTGCCAGCAGCCAAGGGGCGCAGAGGAACACTGAAGCTTTCTTT.

For this clone: One end of the junction does not line up with germline, which may come from a read error. In DNA, the CDR3 is TGCGCCAGCAGTGAACCCCCGGGACAAACACGGGTCTTC. Encoded protein: CASSEPPGQTRVF. The chain employs TRBV10-1 and TRBJ2-1; possible D gene TRBD1, 6 bases. The length of the CDR3 is 13 residues. CDR1 WNHNN and CDR2 SYGVQD come from the germline V gene (reference sequence).

The chain combines TRBV10-3 with TRBJ2-7; 8 bases are a match to TRBD2. Losses at the gene ends were 6 bases for V and 0 bases for J; bases not matched to a gene: 7. Germline V CDR1 and CDR2: ENHRY, SYGVKD. The length of the CDR3 is 15 residues. The CDR3 loop reads CAIRGSGKSSYEQYF. The CDR3 DNA follows: TGTGCCATCAGAGGTAGCGGGAAGAGCTCCTACGAGCAGTACTTC.

The chain uses TRBV10-1 and TRBJ2-5; D possibly corresponds to TRBD2 (6 bases). Trimming took 2 bases from V and 2 from J, leaving 15 bases between them. CDR3 length equals 16 residues. CDR1 WNHNN and CDR2 SYGVQD come from the germline V gene (reference sequence). CDR3 DNA: TGCGCCAGCAGTGAGATAGGGAGCGGGTCACAAGAGACCCAGTACTTC. It is translated as CASSEIGSGSQETQYF.

This rearrangement joins TRBV16 to TRBJ1-3; D not resolved. Trimming cost V 0 bases and J 4 bases, with 10 bases left between them. CDR1 and CDR2 (germline): KGHSY, FQNENV. This CDR3 contains 15 residues. The CDR3 DNA sequence: TGTGCCAGCAGCCAATCACGGGCGGGAGGAAACACCATATATTTT. This codes for CASSQSRAGGNTIYF. The entire variable domain, with the rest obtained from reference TRBV16 and TRBJ1-3, is as follows: GEEVAQTPKHLVRGEGQKAKLYCAPIKGHSYVFWYQQVLKNEFKFLISFQNENVFDETGMPKERFSAKCLPNSPCSLEIQATKLEDSAVYFCASSQSRAGGNTIYFGEGSWLTVV.

This clone was observed once. This sequence joins TRBV7-8 and TRBJ2-2, with TRBD1 matching over 7 bases. The ends lost 0 bases at V and 0 bases at J; junction bases unmatched: 7. The CDR3 spans 18 residues. Germline loops: CDR1 SGHVS, CDR2 FQNEAQ. CDR3 in amino acids: CASSLAFTGTANTGELFF. Here the CDR3 DNA reads TGTGCCAGCAGCTTAGCGTTTACCGGGACAGCGAACACCGGGGAGCTGTTTTTT.

The chain uses TRBV5-1 and TRBJ1-6; D is uncertain. Germline V gene lookup returns CDR1 SGHRS and CDR2 YFSETQ. The CDR3 length is 16 residues. V shed 4 bases and J shed 6 bases, with 17 bases lying between them. The CDR3 spells CASSPTSTTTNSPLHF. The CDR3 DNA reads TGCGCCAGCAGCCCAACATCGACGACAACTAATTCACCCCTCCACTTT.

The count of this clone is one. The chain uses TRBV7-9 and TRBJ1-2; 7 bases line up with TRBD1. Germline CDR1 and CDR2: SEHNR and FQNEAQ (reference sequence). V shed 4 bases and J 4 bases; nucleotides not matched to a gene: 6. CDR3 size: 14 residues. CDR3 DNA: TGTGCCAGCAGCTCAGACAGGGTGGGCTATGGCTACACCTTC. It yields the protein CASSSDRVGYGYTF.

The rearrangement links TRBV5-1 to TRBJ2-1, with D perhaps TRBD2 (6 bases). The V gene's germline CDR1 is SGHRS and CDR2 YFSETQ. Deletions cut 0 bases from V and 7 bases from J, with 11 bases between. The CDR3 totals 14 residues. This CDR3 reads CASSLVEGRNEQFF. The CDR3 nucleotides are TGCGCCAGCAGCTTGGTTGAAGGGAGGAATGAGCAGTTCTTC.

This clone was seen once. The rearrangement joins TRBV10-2 to TRBJ2-3, with 8 nucleotides matching TRBD2. This CDR3 is built from 17 residues. CDR1 is WSHSY and CDR2 is SAAADI in the germline V gene. V shed 2 bases, J shed 5 bases, and the junction held 12 bases outside the gene matches. Here the CDR3 DNA reads TGCGCCAGCAGTGAGATTCATCGGGCCGGGGGGGGAGATACGCAGTATTTT. Its protein is CASSEIHRAGGGDTQYF.

This rearrangement joins TRBV18 to TRBJ2-1; TRBD2 matches at 8 bases. CDR1 is KGHSH, CDR2 LQKENI, per germline. The CDR3 has 15 amino acids. V lost 3 bases to trimming and J lost 5 bases; unmatched junction nucleotides: 6. In DNA, the CDR3 is TGTGCCAGCTCACCGTCGTTAGCGGGGAACAATGAGCAGTTCTTC. This sequence encodes CASSPSLAGNNEQFF.

The V gene is TRBV30, the J gene TRBJ2-1, with 7 bases aligning to TRBD2. This CDR3 is built from 14 residues. In germline, CDR1 is GTSNPN, CDR2 SVGIG (reference sequence). V was pared by 1 base and J by 6 bases, with 6 bases of the junction left unmatched. The CDR3 loop reads CAWSGRLAANEQFF. The CDR3 DNA sequence: TGTGCCTGGAGTGGGAGGCTAGCGGCCAATGAGCAGTTCTTC.

The chain combines TRBV7-9 with TRBJ2-1; no definite D call. Germline V gene data show CDR1 as SEHNR and CDR2 as FQNEAQ (reference sequence). There are 13 residues in the CDR3. Deletions cut 5 bases from V and 3 bases from J, with 8 bases between. In nucleotides, the CDR3 is TGTGCCAGCAGCCCCCCCCACTACAATGAGCAGTTCTTC. Encoded protein: CASSPPHYNEQFF. The complete variable domain, with remaining parts taken from reference TRBV7-9 and TRBJ2-1, reads DTGVSQNPRHKITKRGQNVTFRCDPISEHNRLYWYRQTLGQGPEFLTYFQNEAQLEKSRLLSDRFSAERPKGSFSTLEIQRTEQGDSAMYLCASSPPHYNEQFFGPGTRLTVL.

CDR3 region: CASSLGRVGYEQYF. DNA of the CDR3: TGTGCCAGCAGTTTAGGGAGGGTCGGGTACGAGCAGTACTTC. This rearrangement joins TRBV27 to TRBJ2-7; 7 nucleotides align to TRBD2. This CDR3 is 14 amino acids long. Germline CDR1 is MNHEY and CDR2 is SMNVEV (reference sequence). V shed 2 bases and J 4 bases; nucleotides not matched to a gene: 5.

As to this clone: Within the sample, other DNA sequences also encode this same CDR3. The CDR3 DNA sequence: TGTGCCAGCCTGGGGAGGGACGGCAATCAGCCCCAGCATTTT. Translated, it gives CASLGRDGNQPQHF. The genes are TRBV2 and TRBJ1-5; perhaps TRBD1 as D (5 bases). Germline V CDR1 and CDR2: SNHLY, FYNNEI. Deletions cut 8 bases from V and 2 bases from J, with 13 bases between. The CDR3 covers 14 residues.